The TCR beta chain under discussion was sequenced for a study of T cells in Graves' hyperthyroidism and ophthalmopathy. Across the whole study: Staff took peripheral blood when the initial diagnosis was made, before any treatment began.

About this clonotype: The antigen remains undetermined.

Diagnoses were made from clinical symptoms, serum measures (thyroxine and TRAb), thyroid ultrasound and orbital computed tomography. With 2 bases clipped from V and 8 bases from J, the junction kept 6 bases outside the gene matches. There are 14 residues in the CDR3. Germline CDR1 is SGDLS and CDR2 is YYNGEE. The source material, RNA transcripts, was used to amplify TCR beta CDR3 regions. The study used the HTBI primer set for a first-round RT-PCR of the TCR CDR3. TCRdb reprocessed the multiplex PCR reads via MiXCR and lists one record per CDR3 protein. The repertoire holds about 380,000 distinct CDR3 sequences, with approximately 18% as singletons. The study, taken as a whole, reports: Blood shared most expanded thyroid clonotypes above 0.001.

This TCR derives from a man between 18 and 35 years old with Graves' ophthalmopathy. The sample consisted of blood. V is TRBV9 and J is TRBJ1-2; 10 nucleotides align to TRBD1. As DNA, the CDR3 is TGTGCCAGCAGCGTCGGACAGGGGGTGGGCGGCTACACCTTC. This encodes CASSVGQGVGGYTF.